This T cell receptor beta chain was sequenced for a study of shared clonotypes between healthy human individuals. The study's findings and limits: Estimated richness values were generally larger in naive subsets than in memory subsets. The naive CD4 repertoires of several donors were compared, and approximately 5% of clonotypes were shared. Sample collection involved blood only; tissue repertoires are likely different.

About this clone itself: The antigen is unknown.

At deep level, the assay was performed. Clones were sequenced by immunoSEQ multiplex PCR, and TCRdb holds only the in-frame ones, with some missing. The sample has hundreds of thousands of clones; 73% are singletons. The germline V gene encodes CDR1 SGHVS and CDR2 FNYEAQ. Trimming took 2 bases from V and 7 from J; bases not matched to a gene: 10. CDR3 length: 17 residues. The clonotype originates from a woman aged 25 to 39 in good health. The chain combines TRBV7-6 with TRBJ2-2; 10 nucleotides line up with TRBD2. Source material: memory CD4+ T cells sorted from blood. Subset noted: CD45RA-negative fraction. DNA for the CDR3: TGTGCCAGCAGCTTACGGTGGAGCGGGAGGGCGAACGGGGAGCTGTTTTTT. Translating gives CASSLRWSGRANGELFF. Full variable domain (missing parts from reference TRBV7-6 and TRBJ2-2): GAGVSQSPRYKVTKRGQDVALRCDPISGHVSLYWYRQALGQGPEFLTYFNYEAQQDKSGLPNDRFSAERPEGSISTLTIQRTEQRDSAMYRCASSLRWSGRANGELFFGEGSRLTVL.